The 30 T cell receptor beta chains listed next were all sequenced from one sample in a study of sequential checkpoint blockade in melanoma (dated by TCRdb to the late 2010s). This sample's treatment or condition label indicates: randomized to nivolumab then ipilimumab (arm A) or the reverse (arm B). The library relied on the immunoSEQ multiplex PCR assay. TCRdb holds this immuneACCESS table with in-frame rearrangements only. Some clones are missing; in checked studies, unresolved V genes explain under half, and the rest has no known cause. Present in this sample are about 11,000 clones, approximately 80% of which were seen just once. Approximately 10% of the sample comes from the top ten. Source: CD8+ T cells sorted from blood (inferred from file names), taken from a patient given nivolumab and ipilimumab in sequence. The receptor source for this set is a human donor with melanoma.

The CDR3: CSVDRTGGPVEQYF. CDR3 bases: TGCAGCGTTGATAGGACAGGGGGTCCGGTCGAGCAGTACTTC. This sequence joins TRBV29-1 and TRBJ2-7; 10 bases line up with TRBD1. Germline loops: CDR1 SQVTM, CDR2 ANQGSEA. The J segment lost 6 bases and the V segment lost 3 bases, leaving 8 bases of the junction unmatched. CDR3 size: 14 residues.

V gene TRBV27 combines with J gene TRBJ2-1; 8 nucleotides match TRBD2. Per germline, CDR1 MNHEY and CDR2 SMNVEV (reference sequence). The CDR3 is 13 residues long. With V trimmed by 6 bases and J by 10 bases, 8 bases remained unmatched. The CDR3, as DNA: TGTGCCAGCAGGATGACTAGCGTTCGGGAGCAGTTCTTC. Translation gives CASRMTSVREQFF.

This chain links TRBV7-9 with TRBJ2-6; possible D gene TRBD1, 6 bases. The CDR3 spans 18 residues. V lost 7 bases and J 0 bases, leaving 19 bases between the germline ends. The germline CDR1 and CDR2 sequences are SEHNR and FQNEAQ (reference sequence). In DNA form, the CDR3 reads TGTGCCAGCATCCCAACTCCGGGACAACACTCTGGGGCCAACGTCCTGACTTTC. It is translated as CASIPTPGQHSGANVLTF.

The gene calls are TRBV28 and TRBJ2-1, with 10 bases that match TRBD2. The V and J ends lost 5 bases and 5 bases, in that order; junction bases with no gene match: 6. From germline, CDR1 is MDHEN and CDR2 SYDVKM. The CDR3 has 15 residues. The CDR3 is CASSPSGTSDNEQFF. As DNA, the CDR3 is TGTGCCAGCAGTCCGTCCGGGACTAGCGACAATGAGCAGTTCTTC.

The chain carries TRBV9 and TRBJ1-2; D unresolved. Germline V gives CDR1 SGDLS, CDR2 YYNGEE. CDR3 length equals 14 residues. The ends were cut back, 0 bases at V and 7 bases at J, with 13 bases in the middle. The CDR3 nucleotides are TGTGCCAGCAGCGTAGCTATCGGGAGTCGTGGCTACACCTTC. Protein sequence: CASSVAIGSRGYTF.

The chain carries TRBV7-9 and TRBJ1-2, with TRBD1 matching over 9 bases. J gave up 3 bases and V 4 bases, and 3 bases lay outside the gene matches. CDR1 is SEHNR, CDR2 FQNEAQ, per germline (reference sequence). The CDR3 extends over 14 amino acids. CDR3: CASSSQGADYGYTF. In DNA form, the CDR3 reads TGTGCCAGCAGCTCACAGGGGGCGGACTATGGCTACACCTTC.

Of note for this clone: Other DNA variants within this sample encode the same CDR3. J is TRBJ1-2 and V is TRBV9, with D perhaps TRBD1 (6 bases). The CDR3 totals 14 residues. Per the germline V gene, CDR1 is SGDLS and CDR2 is YYNGEE. V lost 4 bases to trimming and J lost 3 bases, with 13 bases between them. The CDR3 reads CASSLGAGDYGYTF. In DNA, the CDR3 is TGTGCCAGCAGCCTCGGGGCAGGGGACTATGGCTACACCTTC.

This clone was seen only a few times. The chain is built from TRBV13 and TRBJ1-3; 11 positions match TRBD1. This CDR3 spans 18 amino acids. Germline CDR1 and CDR2: PRHDT and FYEKMQ (reference sequence). After removal of 5 bases from V and 0 bases from J, the junction contained 9 bases not matched to a gene. CDR3 sequence (DNA): TGTGCCAGCAGCCCGGACAGGGGGCCGAAATACTCTGGAAACACCATATATTTT. Amino acid sequence: CASSPDRGPKYSGNTIYF.

This chain joins TRBV7-8 and TRBJ1-1; 8 nucleotides agree with TRBD1. The J segment lost 1 base and the V segment lost 1 base, leaving 8 bases of the junction unmatched. CDR1 is SGHVS and CDR2 is FQNEAQ in the germline V gene. The CDR3 has 17 residues. The CDR3 here is CASSLVGRGQTNTEAFF. The CDR3 DNA reads as TGTGCCAGCAGCTTAGTGGGCAGGGGGCAGACGAACACTGAAGCTTTCTTT.

This chain uses TRBV5-6 with TRBJ1-4; D remains ambiguous. Trimming removed 0 bases from V and 8 bases from J, with 5 bases in between. CDR1 and CDR2 from the germline V gene are SGHDT and YYEEEE. CDR3 length equals 12 residues. The CDR3 spells CASSLDEEKLFF. CDR3 bases: TGTGCCAGCAGCTTGGATGAGGAAAAACTGTTTTTT.

The chain uses TRBV14 and TRBJ2-1; TRBD2 aligns across 8 bases. CDR3 length equals 18 residues. V gave up 0 bases and J gave up 8 bases; unmatched junction bases: 15. From germline, CDR1 is SGHDN and CDR2 FVKESK. The CDR3 region has the DNA TGTGCCAGCAGCCAAGATTCCCACTGGGCGGGGGGTTGGGATGAGCAGTTCTTC. Amino acid sequence: CASSQDSHWAGGWDEQFF.

The chain has TRBV30 and TRBJ1-1; D perhaps matches TRBD1 (5 bases). From germline, CDR1 is GTSNPN and CDR2 SVGIG (reference sequence). Trimming left V 2 bases short and J 4 bases short, with 23 bases between. CDR3 length: 17 residues. CDR3 in DNA: TGTGCCTGGAGTCCACCCCCCCGACGACAGACGGGCACTGAAGCTTTCTTT. This encodes CAWSPPPRRQTGTEAFF.

The chain couples TRBV7-9 to TRBJ1-2, with TRBD1 identical over 10 bases. Germline V gives CDR1 SEHNR, CDR2 FQNEAQ (reference sequence). The V segment lost 1 base and the J segment 6 bases; nucleotides outside the gene matches: 11. CDR3 length equals 17 residues. CDR3 in DNA: TGTGCCAGCAGCTTAGACCGGGACAGGGGATCTCGTGATGGCTACACCTTC. Protein product: CASSLDRDRGSRDGYTF.

The chain employs TRBV19 and TRBJ1-5; 8 positions agree with TRBD1. CDR1 LNHDA and CDR2 SQIVND come from the germline V gene (reference sequence). The CDR3 runs to 14 residues. Trimming at V came to 4 bases and at J to 2 bases, leaving 1 base not matched to a gene. Here the CDR3 reads CASSTGQGNQPQHF. In DNA form, the CDR3 reads TGTGCCAGTAGTACGGGACAGGGCAATCAGCCCCAGCATTTT. Supplemented by reference TRBV19 and TRBJ1-5, the full variable domain reads DGGITQSPKYLFRKEGQNVTLSCEQNLNHDAMYWYRQDPGQGLRLIYYSQIVNDFQKGDIAEGYSVSREKKESFPLTVTSAQKNPTAFYLCASSTGQGNQPQHFGDGTRLSIL.

This clone turned up a few times. A read error may be the cause here, since a much bigger clone is one base away. CDR3 in amino acids: CASSYEGATNEKLFF. Here the CDR3 DNA reads TGTGCCAGCAGTTACGAGGGCGCAACTAATGAAAAACTGTTTTTT. The chain combines TRBV6-9 with TRBJ1-4, with D unclear. The V gene's germline CDR1 is MNHGY and CDR2 SVAAGI. The CDR3 covers 15 residues. V dropped 3 bases and J dropped 0 bases, with 8 bases sitting between them.

The V call is TRBV9, the J call TRBJ1-2; possible D gene TRBD1, 6 bases. Germline CDR1 reads SGDLS; CDR2 reads YYNGEE. V was trimmed by 0 bases and J by 3 bases, leaving 9 bases between them. The CDR3 has 14 residues. CDR3 residues: CASSVGQDYYGYTF. As DNA, the CDR3 is TGTGCCAGCAGCGTAGGACAGGACTACTATGGCTACACCTTC.

The CDR3 here is CASSVEAGGPYEQYF. CDR3 in DNA: TGTGCCAGCAGCGTAGAAGCGGGAGGGCCCTACGAGCAGTACTTC. The chain links TRBV9 to TRBJ2-7; TRBD2 agrees at 10 bases. After removal of 0 bases from V and 2 bases from J, the junction contained 2 bases not matched to a gene. Germline-derived CDR1 and CDR2 are SGDLS and YYNGEE. The CDR3 extends over 15 amino acids. The variable domain in full, completed from reference TRBV9 and TRBJ2-7, reads DSGVTQTPKHLITATGQRVTLRCSPRSGDLSVYWYQQSLDQGLQFLIQYYNGEERAKGNILERFSAQQFPDLHSELNLSSLELGDSALYFCASSVEAGGPYEQYFGPGTRLTVT.

This clone has only a few counts. The CDR3 coding sequence is TGTGCCAGCAGCTTAGCGGGGTTTAGTGGCTACACCTTC. It translates to CASSLAGFSGYTF. The rearrangement links TRBV13 to TRBJ1-2; no definite D call. Germline CDR1 and CDR2: PRHDT and FYEKMQ (reference sequence). The length of the CDR3 is 13 residues. Trimming shortened V by 1 base and J by 7 bases, and 10 bases separated the two germline ends.

V and J are TRBV10-2 and TRBJ2-7; D might be TRBD2 (6 bases). Trimming shortened V by 7 bases and J by 0 bases, and 19 bases separated the two germline ends. CDR3 length: 16 residues. Germline V gene lookup returns CDR1 WSHSY and CDR2 SAAADI. The CDR3 loop is CASISSPGLYSYEQYF. The CDR3 DNA sequence: TGCGCCAGCATAAGTTCCCCGGGACTTTACTCCTACGAGCAGTACTTC.

The rearrangement uses TRBV19 and TRBJ2-1; D is perhaps TRBD2 (6 bases). Trimming took off 3 bases at V and 6 bases at J, with 9 bases between the two ends. The germline V gene encodes CDR1 LNHDA and CDR2 SQIVND (reference sequence). The CDR3 is 13 amino acids. The chain's CDR3 is CASSILTSNEQFF. As DNA, the CDR3 is TGTGCCAGTAGTATTTTGACTAGCAATGAGCAGTTCTTC.

This rearrangement joins TRBV5-6 to TRBJ2-7, with TRBD1 matching 7 bases. CDR1 and CDR2 from the germline V gene are SGHDT and YYEEEE. The CDR3 is 13 amino acids. The V and J ends lost 5 bases and 1 base, in that order; junction bases with no gene match: 3. The CDR3 loop reads CASSQGQSYEQYF. CDR3 sequence (DNA): TGTGCCAGCAGTCAGGGACAGTCCTACGAGCAGTACTTC.

As DNA, the CDR3 is TGTGCCAGCAGCGACCTAGCGAGGGGATTGGGAGATACGCAGTATTTT. Amino acids: CASSDLARGLGDTQYF. V usage is TRBV13 and J usage is TRBJ2-3, with a possible D match to TRBD2 (6 bases). In germline, CDR1 is PRHDT, CDR2 FYEKMQ (reference sequence). The CDR3 contains 16 residues. Trimming took off 5 bases at V and 5 bases at J, with 20 bases between the two ends.

The chain combines TRBV9 with TRBJ2-1; D unclear. The germline V and J ends were trimmed by 3 bases and 0 bases, with 7 bases remaining between them. This CDR3 spans 14 amino acids. Germline CDR1 SGDLS, CDR2 YYNGEE. The CDR3 region has the DNA TGTGCCAGCAGCGCCGGGTCCTCCTACAATGAGCAGTTCTTC. It specifies CASSAGSSYNEQFF.

The chain recombines TRBV9 with TRBJ1-5; 10 bases are a match to TRBD1. The V gene end was trimmed by 4 bases and the J gene end by 7 bases; junction bases not matched to a gene: 8. In germline, CDR1 is SGDLS, CDR2 YYNGEE. CDR3 length: 15 residues. The CDR3 DNA sequence: TGTGCCAGCAGCAAAACCGGGACAGGGGACCAGCCCCAGCATTTT. It encodes CASSKTGTGDQPQHF.

V usage is TRBV7-9 and J usage is TRBJ2-2; D perhaps matches TRBD1 (6 bases). Trimming stripped 2 bases from V and 4 bases from J, with 17 bases between. CDR3 length: 17 residues. Germline CDR1 and CDR2: SEHNR and FQNEAQ (reference sequence). CDR3 nucleotides: TGTGCCAGCAGCTTATTTGGGGGCACCGAGGGCACCGGGGAGCTGTTTTTT. The encoded protein is CASSLFGGTEGTGELFF.

This clone has a handful of counts. V usage is TRBV6-5 and J usage is TRBJ1-2, with 7 bases that match TRBD1. Looked up from germline, CDR1 is MNHEY and CDR2 is SVGAGI. There are 12 residues in the CDR3. The junction had 3 bases not matched to a gene; V was cut back by 6 bases and J by 5 bases. The CDR3 bases are TGTGCCAGCAGACGACAGGGTTATGGCTACACCTTC. Its translation is CASRRQGYGYTF.

The chain links TRBV30 to TRBJ2-7, with TRBD1 identical over 7 bases. The CDR3 runs 13 residues. Trimming removed 2 bases from V and 2 bases from J; junction bases left unmatched: 3. The V gene's germline CDR1 is GTSNPN and CDR2 SVGIG (reference sequence). The DNA for the CDR3 is TGTGCCTGGAGTCCCGGGACAGCCTACGAGCAGTACTTC. Its translation is CAWSPGTAYEQYF.

The chain employs TRBV7-9 and TRBJ1-1; weak D call: TRBD1 (6 bases). V was trimmed by 3 bases and J by 1 base, leaving 6 bases between them. The length of the CDR3 is 13 residues. CDR1 SEHNR and CDR2 FQNEAQ come from the germline V gene (reference sequence). In DNA form, the CDR3 reads TGTGCCAGCAGCTTGGACAGGAACACTGAAGCTTTCTTT. Protein: CASSLDRNTEAFF.

In this sample, this clone turned up a few times. The genes are TRBV9 and TRBJ2-1; D is possibly TRBD2 (6 bases). Germline V gene sequence: CDR1 SGDLS, CDR2 YYNGEE. The CDR3 totals 15 residues. Trimming left V 0 bases short and J 4 bases short, with 11 bases between. The CDR3 is CASSVVGDSYNEQFF. CDR3 nucleotides: TGTGCCAGCAGCGTAGTAGGGGACTCATACAATGAGCAGTTCTTC.

This chain connects TRBV6-1 to TRBJ2-7; TRBD1 aligns across 12 bases. V shed 0 bases, J shed 6 bases, and the junction held 3 bases outside the gene matches. CDR3 length: 15 residues. Germline CDR1 and CDR2: MNHNS and SASEGT. CDR3 in DNA: TGTGCCAGCAGTGAAGCGCTGGGACAGGGGGCCGAGCAGTACTTC. Encoded protein: CASSEALGQGAEQYF.